Each of the 29 T cell receptor beta chains below was sequenced from the same sample in a study of T cell changes during pregnancy in multiple sclerosis. Data came from immunoSEQ multiplex PCR; TCRdb stores just in-frame clones and leaves some out. The sample lists roughly 50,000 clones; roughly 92% were seen once. Here the sequenced sample was CD4+ T cells from peripheral blood mononuclear cells, taken in the third trimester of pregnancy. The source is a female donor with multiple sclerosis, enrolled in a pregnancy study.

This clone was seen just once. The chain recombines TRBV11-2 with TRBJ2-7; TRBD2 aligns across 11 bases. Germline loops: CDR1 SGHAT, CDR2 FQNNGV. V was pared by 0 bases and J by 6 bases, with 1 base of the junction left unmatched. The CDR3 is made up of 14 amino acids. The CDR3 loop reads CASSLEGTSGEQYF. CDR3 coding DNA: TGTGCCAGCAGCTTAGAAGGGACTAGCGGCGAGCAGTACTTC.

This chain uses TRBV19 with TRBJ1-1, with 11 bases identical to TRBD1. The CDR3 has 16 residues. The V gene's germline CDR1 is LNHDA and CDR2 SQIVND (reference sequence). V lost 4 bases, J lost 5 bases, and 9 bases stayed unmatched. CDR3 bases: TGTGCCAGTAGTACCTGGACAGGGGGCGCGGTGACTGAAGCTTTCTTT. This translates into CASSTWTGGAVTEAFF.

This clone was counted a few times. This chain connects TRBV28 to TRBJ2-7, with TRBD1 identical over 11 bases. Looked up from germline, CDR1 is MDHEN and CDR2 is SYDVKM. The V gene end was trimmed by 4 bases and the J gene end by 4 bases; junction bases not matched to a gene: 6. This CDR3 is built from 15 residues. In nucleotides, the CDR3 is TGTGCCAGCAGTTATGTCGGACAGGGGGCTTACGAGCAGTACTTC. Translating gives CASSYVGQGAYEQYF. Based on the CDR3 plus reference TRBV28 and TRBJ2-7, the full variable domain is DVKVTQSSRYLVKRTGEKVFLECVQDMDHENMFWYRQDPGLGLRLIYFSYDVKMKEKGDIPEGYSVSREKKERFSLILESASTNQTSMYLCASSYVGQGAYEQYFGPGTRLTVT.

This sequence joins TRBV18 and TRBJ2-3, with D maybe TRBD2 (6 bases). Trimming took 8 bases from V and 6 from J, leaving 15 bases between them. Germline V lookup: CDR1 KGHSH, CDR2 LQKENI. The CDR3 extends over 13 amino acids. CDR3 sequence reads: CASRETGGDTQYF. CDR3 DNA: TGTGCCAGCCGTGAAACAGGAGGGGATACGCAGTATTTT.

This clone has just one count. The chain links TRBV6-5 to TRBJ2-7; 8 bases align to TRBD1. The CDR3 has 14 amino acids. Unmatched junction bases numbered 7, after V lost 9 bases and J lost 0 bases. In germline, CDR1 is MNHEY, CDR2 SVGAGI. For the CDR3, the DNA is TGTGCCAGTAAAATTACAGGGGGCTCCTACGAGCAGTACTTC. This translates into CASKITGGSYEQYF.

This clone was counted a few times. The chain carries TRBV5-4 and TRBJ2-3, with 9 bases aligning to TRBD2. The V gene end was trimmed by 4 bases and the J gene end by 6 bases; junction bases not matched to a gene: 9. CDR1 is SGHNT, CDR2 YYREEE, per germline (reference sequence). The CDR3 has 15 amino acids. CDR3 sequence reads: CASSPASGGWDTQYF. The DNA of the CDR3 is TGTGCCAGCAGCCCCGCCAGCGGGGGGTGGGATACGCAGTATTTT.

This clone has a handful of counts. The V call is TRBV7-9, the J call TRBJ2-3, with D perhaps TRBD1 (5 bases). The ends were cut back, 1 base at V and 3 bases at J, with 11 bases in the middle. Per the germline V gene, CDR1 is SEHNR and CDR2 is FQNEAQ (reference sequence). The CDR3 sequence is 15 residues long. The CDR3 nucleotides read TGTGCCAGCAGCTTAGGAGGCAGGGAAACAGATACGCAGTATTTT. Protein product: CASSLGGRETDTQYF.

V and J are TRBV18 and TRBJ2-2; D gene ambiguous. This CDR3 has 14 residues. Trimming removed 3 bases from V and 1 base from J, with 6 bases in between. Germline CDR1 is KGHSH and CDR2 is LQKENI. DNA for the CDR3: TGTGCCAGCTCACCCCTTAGGAACACCGGGGAGCTGTTTTTT. Its protein product is CASSPLRNTGELFF.

The V call is TRBV7-3, the J call TRBJ2-2; 7 bases are shared with TRBD2. CDR1 and CDR2 (germline): SGHTA, FQGTGA. The CDR3 totals 16 residues. The V gene end was trimmed by 4 bases and the J gene end by 4 bases; junction bases not matched to a gene: 9. This CDR3 is CASSSATSAGTGELFF. The CDR3, as DNA: TGTGCCAGCAGCTCCGCCACTAGCGCGGGCACCGGGGAGCTGTTTTTT.

The rearrangement uses TRBV7-2 and TRBJ1-3; D not resolved. This CDR3 is 15 amino acids long. V dropped 4 bases and J dropped 0 bases, with 10 bases sitting between them. Germline V gene lookup returns CDR1 SGHTA and CDR2 FQGNSA. CDR3: CASSSPRSSGNTIYF. The CDR3 DNA reads TGTGCCAGCAGCTCCCCCCGTAGCTCTGGAAACACCATATATTTT.

The rearrangement uses TRBV5-5 and TRBJ2-5, with a weak D call TRBD1 (5 bases). This CDR3 has 13 residues. Per the germline V gene, CDR1 is SGHKS and CDR2 is YYEKEE (reference sequence). Trimming pared 0 bases from V and 5 bases from J, leaving 8 bases between. The CDR3 bases are TGTGCCAGCAGCTTGGGTTGGGGCGAGACCCAGTACTTC. Amino acid sequence: CASSLGWGETQYF. The variable domain in full, with the rest retrieved from reference TRBV5-5 and TRBJ2-5, is DAGVTQSPTHLIKTRGQQVTLRCSPISGHKSVSWYQQVLGQGPQFIFQYYEKEERGRGNFPDRFSARQFPNYSSELNVNALLLGDSALYLCASSLGWGETQYFGPGTRLLVL.

The CDR3 DNA follows: TGTGCCAGCAGCTTAAACAGGGGGGGGACAGATACGCAGTATTTT. This gives the protein CASSLNRGGTDTQYF. This chain connects TRBV7-3 to TRBJ2-3, with D perhaps matching TRBD1 (8 bases). This CDR3 region has 15 residues. Germline V lookup: CDR1 SGHTA, CDR2 FQGTGA. V was cut by 1 base and J by 3 bases, with 11 bases left in between.

V and J are TRBV9 and TRBJ2-7; 8 bases fit TRBD2. Germline lookup yields CDR1 SGDLS and CDR2 YYNGEE. V lost 2 bases, J lost 4 bases, and 5 bases stayed unmatched. This CDR3 spans 14 amino acids. The CDR3 sequence: CASSVGLEGYEQYF. The CDR3 region has the DNA TGTGCCAGCAGCGTGGGACTAGAGGGGTACGAGCAGTACTTC.

The chain is built from TRBV5-6 and TRBJ1-1; 7 bases are a match to TRBD1. J gave up 0 bases and V 5 bases, and 7 bases lay outside the gene matches. CDR3 length: 15 residues. Germline CDR1 reads SGHDT; CDR2 reads YYEEEE. The DNA of the CDR3 is TGTGCCAGCAGGTTTTCGGACAGGCTGAACACTGAAGCTTTCTTT. Protein: CASRFSDRLNTEAFF.

The CDR3 sequence: CASSLWGDQPQHF. Here the CDR3 DNA reads TGTGCCAGCAGCTTATGGGGGGATCAGCCCCAGCATTTT. This chain connects TRBV7-9 to TRBJ1-5; D might be TRBD1 (5 bases). Germline V gene sequence: CDR1 SEHNR, CDR2 FQNEAQ (reference sequence). The length of the CDR3 is 13 residues. The germline V and J ends were trimmed by 2 bases and 5 bases, with 7 bases remaining between them.

The chain recombines TRBV6-4 with TRBJ2-2; 8 bases map to TRBD1. Germline V gene sequence: CDR1 MRHNA, CDR2 SNTAGT. Trimming took 8 bases from V and 5 from J; bases not matched to a gene: 19. The CDR3 is made up of 18 amino acids. CDR3 nucleotide sequence: TGTGCCAGCCACCACGATCCAACGGGACAGGTAGGGACCGGGGAGCTGTTTTTT. Protein sequence: CASHHDPTGQVGTGELFF.

The DNA for the CDR3 is TGTGCCAGCAGTCTAAGAGACAGGGTGAACTATGGCTACACCTTC. Its protein is CASSLRDRVNYGYTF. The V gene is TRBV28, the J gene TRBJ1-2; TRBD1 matches 7 bases. Germline CDR1 MDHEN, CDR2 SYDVKM. The V segment lost 5 bases and the J segment 2 bases; nucleotides outside the gene matches: 8. The CDR3 runs to 15 residues.

This clone was seen more than once but under ten times. V and J are TRBV7-9 and TRBJ1-1; D gene uncertain. Trimming left V 1 base short and J 5 bases short, with 14 bases between. CDR1 is SEHNR, CDR2 FQNEAQ, per germline (reference sequence). The length of the CDR3 is 15 residues. In DNA, the CDR3 is TGTGCCAGCAGCTTAGTCGGGAAGTGGGTAACTGAAGCTTTCTTT. Its protein is CASSLVGKWVTEAFF.

The chain employs TRBV6-6 and TRBJ2-5; 11 bases fit TRBD2. After removal of 6 bases from V and 4 bases from J, the junction contained 4 bases not matched to a gene. This CDR3 comprises 14 residues. The V gene's germline CDR1 is MNHNY and CDR2 SVGAGI (reference sequence). The CDR3 DNA reads as TGTGCCAGCAGCTTGACTAGCGGGGTAGAGACCCAGTACTTC. Its translation: CASSLTSGVETQYF.

The V gene is TRBV5-1, the J gene TRBJ2-7; 8 bases are a match to TRBD2. The CDR3 totals 13 residues. The V segment lost 3 bases and the J segment 1 base; nucleotides outside the gene matches: 0. Germline CDR1 and CDR2: SGHRS and YFSETQ. DNA of the CDR3: TGCGCCAGCAGCTCGGGGGGGTCCTACGAGCAGTACTTC. This codes for CASSSGGSYEQYF.

This chain joins TRBV6-1 and TRBJ2-5, with TRBD2 matching over 9 bases. In germline, CDR1 is MNHNS, CDR2 SASEGT. V dropped 4 bases and J dropped 1; count of bases not matched to a gene: 4. The CDR3 length is 15 residues. The DNA for the CDR3 is TGTGCCAGCAGTGTGCGCGGGAGGGCCCAAGAGACCCAGTACTTC. It yields the protein CASSVRGRAQETQYF.

The V and J genes are TRBV7-2 and TRBJ2-1, with 11 bases matching TRBD2. CDR1 and CDR2 from the germline V gene are SGHTA and FQGNSA. V gave up 6 bases and J gave up 8 bases; unmatched junction bases: 6. This CDR3 is built from 14 residues. CDR3 nucleotides: TGTGCCAGCAGACCGGGACTAGCGGTACATGAGCAGTTCTTC. Its translation is CASRPGLAVHEQFF. The variable domain in full, with the rest retrieved from reference TRBV7-2 and TRBJ2-1, is GAGVSQSPSNKVTEKGKDVELRCDPISGHTALYWYRQSLGQGLEFLIYFQGNSAPDKSGLPSDRFSAERTGGSVSTLTIQRTQQEDSAVYLCASRPGLAVHEQFFGPGTRLTVL.

The chain couples TRBV25-1 to TRBJ2-5; 13 bases fit TRBD2. The J segment lost 5 bases and the V segment lost 6 bases, leaving 12 bases of the junction unmatched. The CDR3 consists of 17 residues. CDR1 and CDR2 (germline): MGHDK, SYGVNS. The CDR3, as DNA: TGTGCCAGCAGGGGTCCGACTAGCGGGGGGATCTTGGAGACCCAGTACTTC. Translation gives CASRGPTSGGILETQYF.

This clone showed up just once. The chain is built from TRBV5-4 and TRBJ1-3; TRBD1 is a possible D gene (6 bases). In germline, CDR1 is SGHNT, CDR2 YYREEE (reference sequence). This CDR3 contains 15 residues. V lost 4 bases and J 4 bases, leaving 15 bases between the germline ends. The CDR3: CASSIEGQFGNTIYF. Here the CDR3 DNA reads TGTGCCAGCAGCATAGAAGGACAGTTCGGAAACACCATATATTTT. Full variable domain (remainder filled in from reference TRBV5-4 and TRBJ1-3): ETGVTQSPTHLIKTRGQQVTLRCSSQSGHNTVSWYQQALGQGPQFIFQYYREEENGRGNFPPRFSGLQFPNYSSELNVNALELDDSALYLCASSIEGQFGNTIYFGEGSWLTVV.

This clone was found a few times. The rearrangement links TRBV30 to TRBJ1-1, with D possibly being TRBD1 (6 bases). The CDR3 consists of 16 residues. Germline V lookup: CDR1 GTSNPN, CDR2 SVGIG (reference sequence). V was trimmed by 3 bases and J by 0 bases, leaving 17 bases between them. The CDR3 loop reads CAWSLKGQRVNTEAFF. DNA of the CDR3: TGTGCCTGGAGCTTGAAAGGACAGAGGGTGAACACTGAAGCTTTCTTT.

This clone appeared a single time. The chain is built from TRBV27 and TRBJ2-7, with 10 bases fitting TRBD2. Per the germline V gene, CDR1 is MNHEY and CDR2 is SMNVEV (reference sequence). This CDR3 has 14 amino acids. V was clipped by 3 bases and J by 4 bases; unmatched bases: 3. The CDR3 region has the DNA TGTGCCAGCAGTTTCCTAGCGGGAGAGTACGAGCAGTACTTC. It is translated as CASSFLAGEYEQYF.

The rearrangement links TRBV5-1 to TRBJ2-7; TRBD2 might be the D (6 bases). V gave up 4 bases and J gave up 7 bases, with 18 bases separating them. This CDR3 has 14 amino acids. Germline V gives CDR1 SGHRS, CDR2 YFSETQ. This CDR3 is CASSEGRTVREQYF. For the CDR3, the DNA is TGCGCCAGCAGCGAGGGGAGGACGGTGCGGGAGCAGTACTTC.

In this sample, this clone turned up once. The rearrangement joins TRBV2 to TRBJ1-5; D might be TRBD1 (6 bases). The length of the CDR3 is 17 residues. The V and J ends lost 2 bases and 6 bases respectively, with 20 bases between them. CDR1 and CDR2 (germline): SNHLY, FYNNEI. CDR3 nucleotide sequence: TGTGCCAGCAGTGAAAAGTGGAAGGCAGGGGCGAGTCAGCCCCAGCATTTT. Its translation: CASSEKWKAGASQPQHF.

The genes are TRBV2 and TRBJ2-2; D is possibly TRBD1 (6 bases). V was cut by 7 bases and J by 1 base, with 13 bases left in between. The CDR3 contains 15 residues. Germline V lookup: CDR1 SNHLY, CDR2 FYNNEI. The CDR3 nucleotides are TGTGCCAGCACCCAGGGACACCAGAACACCGGGGAGCTGTTTTTT. It translates to CASTQGHQNTGELFF. Looking up the rest from reference TRBV2 and TRBJ2-2 gives the full variable domain: EPEVTQTPSHQVTQMGQEVILRCVPISNHLYFYWYRQILGQKVEFLVSFYNNEISEKSEIFDDQFSVERPDGSNFTLKIRSTKLEDSAMYFCASTQGHQNTGELFFGEGSRLTVL.